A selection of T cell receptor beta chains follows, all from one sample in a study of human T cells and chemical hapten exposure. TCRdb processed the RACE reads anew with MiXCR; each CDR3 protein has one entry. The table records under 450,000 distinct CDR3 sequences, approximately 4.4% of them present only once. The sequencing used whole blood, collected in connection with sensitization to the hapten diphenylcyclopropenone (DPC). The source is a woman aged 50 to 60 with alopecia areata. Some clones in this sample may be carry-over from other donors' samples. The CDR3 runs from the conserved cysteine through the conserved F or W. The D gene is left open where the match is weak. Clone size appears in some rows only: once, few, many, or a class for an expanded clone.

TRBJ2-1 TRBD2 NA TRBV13 TGTGCCAGCAATGTCGGACTAGCGGGGAATGAGCAGTTCTTC CASNVGLAGNEQFF
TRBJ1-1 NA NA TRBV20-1 TGCAGTGCTAGTCCGGTCAGCAGGAACACTGAAGCTTTCTTT CSASPVSRNTEAFF
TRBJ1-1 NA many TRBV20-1 TGCAGTGCTAGAGCATCTCCGGCGGTCGGGGCTTTCTTT CSARASPAVGAFF
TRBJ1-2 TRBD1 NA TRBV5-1 TGCGCCAGCAGCTTAGTCCCCCCACAGGGGACCGCTAACTATGGCTACACCTTC CASSLVPPQGTANYGYTF
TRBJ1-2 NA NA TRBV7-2 TGTGCCAGCAGGGATCCTGGGGGCTCATATGGCTACACCTTC CASRDPGGSYGYTF
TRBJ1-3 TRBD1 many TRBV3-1 TGTGCCAGCAGCCGGGACAGTAGAAACACCATATATTTT CASSRDSRNTIYF
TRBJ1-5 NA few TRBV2 TGTGCCACCTCTGGGGGGGAGAATCAGCCCCAGCATTTT CATSGGENQPQHF
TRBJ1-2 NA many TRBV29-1 TGCAGCGTTGTAGAGGGTAGCAATGGCTACACCTTC CSVVEGSNGYTF
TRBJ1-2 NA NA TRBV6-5 TGTGCCAGCAGTAGACTTAACTATGGCTACACCTTC CASSRLNYGYTF
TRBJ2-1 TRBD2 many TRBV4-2 TGTGCCAGCAGTCGCGGGACTAGCGGCAACAATGAGCAGTTCTTC CASSRGTSGNNEQFF